These 5 T cell receptor beta chains were all obtained from the same sample, sequenced in a study of blood T cell repertoires in COVID-19. The data were produced by immunoSEQ multiplex PCR, yet TCRdb's version contains in-frame clones alone and is incomplete. The sample contains around 95,000 clones, around four fifths of which appear only once. Source material: peripheral blood. These receptors came from a woman between 65 and 79 years old with acute or convalescent COVID-19.

V gene TRBV14 combines with J gene TRBJ1-2, with TRBD1 identical over 8 bases. The germline gives CDR1 SGHDN, CDR2 FVKESK. J gave up 4 bases and V 3 bases, and 4 bases lay outside the gene matches. The CDR3 runs to 14 residues. CDR3: CASSQNRGAYGYTF. The CDR3 nucleotides are TGTGCCAGCAGCCAGAACAGGGGGGCCTATGGCTACACCTTC.

The chain links TRBV9 to TRBJ2-2; possible D gene TRBD1, 6 bases. Germline CDR1 is SGDLS and CDR2 is YYNGEE. V was shortened by 1 base and J by 2 bases, with 9 bases between the two germline ends. The CDR3 runs to 15 residues. CDR3 protein: CASSVTGSNTGELFF. Written as DNA, the CDR3 is TGTGCCAGCAGCGTAACAGGGAGCAACACCGGGGAGCTGTTTTTT.

The chain is built from TRBV10-3 and TRBJ1-4; 7 nucleotides line up with TRBD1. This CDR3 is 14 amino acids long. Losses at the gene ends were 0 bases for V and 10 bases for J; bases not matched to a gene: 5. The germline V gene has CDR1 ENHRY and CDR2 SYGVKD. This CDR3 reads CAISESTGTGKLFF. For the CDR3, the DNA is TGTGCCATCAGTGAGTCGACAGGGACGGGAAAACTGTTTTTT.

The chain joins TRBV18 to TRBJ1-2, with 7 bases fitting TRBD1. The CDR3 is 16 amino acids. The ends lost 0 bases at V and 4 bases at J; junction bases unmatched: 8. Looked up from germline, CDR1 is KGHSH and CDR2 is LQKENI. CDR3 nucleotide sequence: TGTGCCAGCTCACCACCTGTCGGAGGGGGCCCCTATGGCTACACCTTC. Residues: CASSPPVGGGPYGYTF.

The J gene is TRBJ2-5, the V gene TRBV7-2, with 11 bases identical to TRBD2. CDR1 is SGHTA and CDR2 is FQGNSA in the germline V gene. The CDR3 spans 14 residues. V gave up 3 bases and J gave up 7 bases; unmatched junction bases: 4. CDR3 amino acids: CASSFLGLAVTQYF. The CDR3 DNA sequence: TGTGCCAGCAGCTTCCTGGGACTAGCGGTGACCCAGTACTTC.